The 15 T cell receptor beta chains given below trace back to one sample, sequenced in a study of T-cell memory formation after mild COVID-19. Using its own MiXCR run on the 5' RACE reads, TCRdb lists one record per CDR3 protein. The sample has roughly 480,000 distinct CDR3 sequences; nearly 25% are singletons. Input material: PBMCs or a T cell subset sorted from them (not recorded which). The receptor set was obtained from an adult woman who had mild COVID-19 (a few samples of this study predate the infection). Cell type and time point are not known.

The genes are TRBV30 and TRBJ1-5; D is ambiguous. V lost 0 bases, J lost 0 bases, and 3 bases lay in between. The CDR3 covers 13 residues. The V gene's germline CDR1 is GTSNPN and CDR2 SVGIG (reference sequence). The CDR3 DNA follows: TGTGCCTGGAGTGTAATTAGCAATCAGCCCCAGCATTTT. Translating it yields CAWSVISNQPQHF.

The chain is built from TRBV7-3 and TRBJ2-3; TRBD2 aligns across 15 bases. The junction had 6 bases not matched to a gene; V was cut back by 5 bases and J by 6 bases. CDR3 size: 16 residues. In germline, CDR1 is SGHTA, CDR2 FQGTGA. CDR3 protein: CASSPGLAGGQDTQYF. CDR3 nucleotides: TGTGCCAGCAGCCCCGGACTAGCGGGGGGGCAGGATACGCAGTATTTT.

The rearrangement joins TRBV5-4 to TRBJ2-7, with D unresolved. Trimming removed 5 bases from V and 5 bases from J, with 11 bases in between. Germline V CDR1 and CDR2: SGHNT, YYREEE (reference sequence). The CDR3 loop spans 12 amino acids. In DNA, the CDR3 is TGTGCCAGCAGTTGGAGCGCAGACGAGCAGTACTTC. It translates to CASSWSADEQYF.

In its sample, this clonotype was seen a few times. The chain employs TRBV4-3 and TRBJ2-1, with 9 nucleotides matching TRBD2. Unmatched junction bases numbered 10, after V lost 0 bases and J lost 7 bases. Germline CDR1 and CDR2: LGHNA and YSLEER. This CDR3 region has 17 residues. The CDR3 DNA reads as TGCGCCAGCAGCCAAGAAAATTGGCGGGAGGGCGGTAATGAGCAGTTCTTC. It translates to CASSQENWREGGNEQFF.

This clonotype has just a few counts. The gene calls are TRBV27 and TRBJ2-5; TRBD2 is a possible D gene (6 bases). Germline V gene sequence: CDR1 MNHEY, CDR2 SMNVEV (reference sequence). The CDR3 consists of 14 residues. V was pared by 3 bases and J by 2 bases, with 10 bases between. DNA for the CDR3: TGTGCCAGCAGTTTTTTTGGGGGGCAAGAGACCCAGTACTTC. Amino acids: CASSFFGGQETQYF.

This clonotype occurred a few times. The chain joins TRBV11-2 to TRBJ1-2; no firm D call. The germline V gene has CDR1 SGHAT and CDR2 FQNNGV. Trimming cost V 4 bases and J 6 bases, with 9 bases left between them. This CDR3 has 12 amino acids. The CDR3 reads CASSSQSDGYTF. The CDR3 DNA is TGTGCCAGCAGCTCCCAGAGTGATGGCTACACCTTC. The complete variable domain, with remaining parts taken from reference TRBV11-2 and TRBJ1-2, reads EAGVAQSPRYKIIEKRQSVAFWCNPISGHATLYWYQQILGQGPKLLIQFQNNGVVDDSQLPKDRFSAERLKGVDSTLKIQPAKLEDSAVYLCASSSQSDGYTFGSGTRLTVV.

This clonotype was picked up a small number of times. The chain's CDR3 is CAISELGAPAETQYF. CDR3 in DNA: TGTGCCATCAGTGAATTGGGGGCGCCGGCGGAGACCCAGTACTTC. The J gene is TRBJ2-5, the V gene TRBV10-3; D might be TRBD1 (6 bases). V lost 3 bases to trimming and J lost 5 bases, with 16 bases between them. Germline V gene data show CDR1 as ENHRY and CDR2 as SYGVKD. CDR3 length: 15 residues.

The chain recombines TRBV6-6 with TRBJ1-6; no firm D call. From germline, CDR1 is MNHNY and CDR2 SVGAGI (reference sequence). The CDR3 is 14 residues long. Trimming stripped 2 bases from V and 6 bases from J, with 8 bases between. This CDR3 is CASSYVAPNSPLHF. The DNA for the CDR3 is TGTGCCAGCAGTTACGTTGCCCCTAATTCACCCCTCCACTTT.

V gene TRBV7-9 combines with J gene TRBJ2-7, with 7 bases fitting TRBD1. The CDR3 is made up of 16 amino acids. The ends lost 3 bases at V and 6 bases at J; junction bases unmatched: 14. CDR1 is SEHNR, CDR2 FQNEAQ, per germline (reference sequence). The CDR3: CASSFQLGQSLFEQYF. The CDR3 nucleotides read TGTGCCAGCAGCTTCCAATTGGGACAGTCCCTCTTCGAGCAGTACTTC.

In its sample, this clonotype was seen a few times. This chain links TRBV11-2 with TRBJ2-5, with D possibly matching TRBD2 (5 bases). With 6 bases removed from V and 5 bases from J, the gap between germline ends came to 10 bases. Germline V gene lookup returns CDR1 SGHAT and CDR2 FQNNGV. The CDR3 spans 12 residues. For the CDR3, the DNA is TGTGCCAGCAGACAGACTACTGAGACCCAGTACTTC. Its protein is CASRQTTETQYF.

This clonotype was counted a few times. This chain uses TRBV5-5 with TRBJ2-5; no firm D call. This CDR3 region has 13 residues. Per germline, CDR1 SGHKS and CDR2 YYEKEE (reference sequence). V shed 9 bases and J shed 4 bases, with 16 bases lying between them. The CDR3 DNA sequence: TGTGCCAACGCCCTGGGGATGGGAGAGACCCAGTACTTC. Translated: CANALGMGETQYF.

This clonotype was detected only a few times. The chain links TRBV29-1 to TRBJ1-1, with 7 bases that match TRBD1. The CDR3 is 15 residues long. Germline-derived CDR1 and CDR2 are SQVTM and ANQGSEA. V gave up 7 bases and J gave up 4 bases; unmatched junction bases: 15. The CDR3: CSALVRGHWSTEAFF. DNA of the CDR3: TGCAGCGCTCTCGTGAGGGGGCACTGGTCCACTGAAGCTTTCTTT.

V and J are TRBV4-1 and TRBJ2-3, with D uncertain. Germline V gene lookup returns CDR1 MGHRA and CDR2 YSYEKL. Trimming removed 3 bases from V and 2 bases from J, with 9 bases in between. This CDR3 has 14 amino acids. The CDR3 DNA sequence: TGCGCCAGCAGCCATCGACACCTCACAGATACGCAGTATTTT. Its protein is CASSHRHLTDTQYF.

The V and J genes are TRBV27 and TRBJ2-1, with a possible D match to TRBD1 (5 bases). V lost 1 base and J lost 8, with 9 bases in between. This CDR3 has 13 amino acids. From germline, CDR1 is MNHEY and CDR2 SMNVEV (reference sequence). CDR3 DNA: TGTGCCAGCAGTTTATTGCGACAGTATGAGCAGTTCTTC. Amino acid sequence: CASSLLRQYEQFF.

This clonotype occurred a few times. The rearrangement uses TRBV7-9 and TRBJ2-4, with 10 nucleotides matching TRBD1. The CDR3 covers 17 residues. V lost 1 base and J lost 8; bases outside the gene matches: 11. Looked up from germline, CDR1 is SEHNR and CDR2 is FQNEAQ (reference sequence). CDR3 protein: CASSLGGWDRGWDIQYF. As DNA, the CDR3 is TGTGCCAGCAGCTTAGGGGGATGGGACAGGGGTTGGGACATTCAGTACTTC.